Detailed here is one T cell receptor beta chain. The antigen is not known. The data belong to a study of a mutant IDH1 vaccine in newly diagnosed glioma. The protocol was immunoSEQ multiplex PCR, while the TCRdb copy is restricted to in-frame clones and leaves out a portion. This sample has tens of thousands of clones, with 70% to 85% found just once. Time point of the sample: week 11, during vaccination. It was 300 ug of mutant IDH1 20-mer peptide that made up each vaccine dose, given with topical imiquimod. Donors harbored newly found WHO grade 3 or 4 IDH1-mutant, ATRX-lost astrocytomas. The V and J ends lost 2 bases and 5 bases respectively, with 7 bases between them. Germline CDR1 is SGHAT and CDR2 is FQNNGV. The CDR3 extends over 12 amino acids.

The material sequenced was PBMCs, taken from a glioma patient whose treatment included an IDH1 peptide vaccine. The receptor was derived from a man aged 25 to 45 with glioma. The chain is built from TRBV11-2 and TRBJ2-7; D ambiguous. Here the CDR3 reads CASSLSIHEQYF. The CDR3 DNA reads TGTGCCAGCAGCTTATCTATCCACGAGCAGTACTTC.